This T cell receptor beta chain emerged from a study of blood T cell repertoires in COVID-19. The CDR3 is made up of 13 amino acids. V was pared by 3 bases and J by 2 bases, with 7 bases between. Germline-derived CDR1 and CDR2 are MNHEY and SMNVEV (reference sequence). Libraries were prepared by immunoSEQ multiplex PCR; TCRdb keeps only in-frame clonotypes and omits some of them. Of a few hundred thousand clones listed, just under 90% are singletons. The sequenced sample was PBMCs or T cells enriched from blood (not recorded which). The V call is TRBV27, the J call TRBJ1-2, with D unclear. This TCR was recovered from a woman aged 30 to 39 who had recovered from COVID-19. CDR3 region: CASSFGPNYGYTF. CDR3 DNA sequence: TGTGCCAGCAGTTTTGGGCCGAACTATGGCTACACCTTC.